This T cell receptor (beta chain) appears in the sequencing data of a study of T cell changes during pregnancy in multiple sclerosis. This CDR3 has 17 residues. Trimming cost V 6 bases and J 3 bases; bases outside gene matches: 8. Per the germline V gene, CDR1 is LNHDA and CDR2 is SQIVND (reference sequence). Data came from immunoSEQ multiplex PCR; TCRdb stores just in-frame clones and leaves some out. The sample records around 47,000 clones, approximately 96% being singletons. This specimen consisted of peripheral blood, obtained in the second trimester of pregnancy. V and J are TRBV19 and TRBJ2-6; 10 bases match TRBD1. The TCR was taken from a female donor with multiple sclerosis, enrolled in a pregnancy study. CDR3 nucleotides: TGTGCCAGTAGCTCGATAGACAGGGGGCATGGGGCCAACGTCCTGACTTTC. It encodes CASSSIDRGHGANVLTF.